The 8 T cell receptor beta chains listed next were all sequenced from one sample in a study of a mutant IDH1 vaccine in newly diagnosed glioma. These receptors have no identified antigens. Time point reported: week 5, during vaccination. With topical imiquimod, each dose of the vaccine consisted of 300 ug of mutant IDH1 20-mer peptide. Profiling relied on immunoSEQ multiplex PCR, and the TCRdb table lists in-frame clones only, not all of them. The sample lists about 38,000 clones, 75% to 80% seen once, with approximately 5.7% in the top ten. The sample was PBMCs, taken from a glioma patient whose treatment included an IDH1 peptide vaccine. The receptors derive from a man between 35 and 55 years old with glioma.

This sequence joins TRBV7-2 and TRBJ2-1; the D gene could be TRBD1 or TRBD2 (5 bases each). This CDR3 comprises 16 residues. Germline CDR1 and CDR2: SGHTA and FQGNSA. Trimming shortened V by 2 bases and J by 5 bases, and 16 bases separated the two germline ends. CDR3 region: CASSLLPGPPDNEQFF. The CDR3 DNA follows: TGTGCCAGCAGCTTATTACCGGGGCCCCCGGACAATGAGCAGTTCTTC.

This chain connects TRBV6-5 to TRBJ1-4; tentatively, D is TRBD1 (6 bases). The germline gives CDR1 MNHEY, CDR2 SVGAGI. This CDR3 region has 14 residues. The germline V and J ends were trimmed by 6 bases and 1 base, with 9 bases remaining between them. The CDR3 is CASSNRVTNEKLFF. The DNA of the CDR3 is TGTGCCAGCAGCAACAGGGTAACTAATGAAAAACTGTTTTTT.

V and J are TRBV2 and TRBJ1-5; D remains ambiguous. The V end was cut by 3 bases, the J end by 6 bases, with 6 bases between. CDR1 and CDR2 from the germline V gene are SNHLY and FYNNEI. This CDR3 comprises 12 residues. CDR3 in DNA: TGTGCCAGCAGTGATCCGGGTCAGCCCCAGCATTTT. Translating it yields CASSDPGQPQHF.

The chain employs TRBV25-1 and TRBJ2-3; D tentatively reads TRBD1 or TRBD2 (5 bases each). Trimming removed 6 bases from V and 2 bases from J, with 12 bases in between. CDR1 is MGHDK, CDR2 SYGVNS, per germline. The CDR3 extends over 14 amino acids. The CDR3 nucleotides are TGTGCCAGCAGGATGTCCGGGACCACAGATACGCAGTATTTT. It encodes CASRMSGTTDTQYF.

This clone is classed as medium-sized (0.01 to 0.1%). V gene TRBV4-2 combines with J gene TRBJ1-4; no definite D call. The CDR3 length is 16 residues. Germline-derived CDR1 and CDR2 are LGHNA and YNFKEQ. The V end was cut by 0 bases, the J end by 1 base, with 9 bases between. This chain's CDR3 is CASSQEGERTNEKLFF. The CDR3 nucleotides read TGTGCCAGCAGCCAAGAGGGAGAACGAACTAATGAAAAACTGTTTTTT.

V usage is TRBV5-4 and J usage is TRBJ1-3; D unclear. This CDR3 region has 16 residues. V lost 2 bases, J lost 0 bases, and 12 bases lay in between. CDR1 and CDR2 (germline): SGHNT, YYREEE (reference sequence). CDR3 sequence: CASSFGLKGSGNTIYF. CDR3 nucleotide sequence: TGTGCCAGCAGCTTCGGACTTAAGGGCTCTGGAAACACCATATATTTT.

This clone was counted only a few times. The chain has TRBV2 and TRBJ1-2; D may be TRBD1 (6 bases). Per germline, CDR1 SNHLY and CDR2 FYNNEI. CDR3 size: 12 residues. With 4 bases removed from V and 6 bases from J, the gap between germline ends came to 9 bases. CDR3 in DNA: TGTGCCAGCAGTGGGGCAGGGGATGGCTACACCTTC. Amino acid sequence: CASSGAGDGYTF. Using reference TRBV2 and TRBJ1-2 for the parts outside the CDR3, the full variable domain is EPEVTQTPSHQVTQMGQEVILRCVPISNHLYFYWYRQILGQKVEFLVSFYNNEISEKSEIFDDQFSVERPDGSNFTLKIRSTKLEDSAMYFCASSGAGDGYTFGSGTRLTVV.

The rearrangement uses TRBV29-1 and TRBJ2-5; D is unclear. Deletions cut 4 bases from V and 1 base from J, with 7 bases between. Germline CDR1 and CDR2: SQVTM and ANQGSEA. The CDR3 loop spans 12 amino acids. CDR3 bases: TGCAGCGTTGGGGCCAGCCAAGAGACCCAGTACTTC. Residues: CSVGASQETQYF.